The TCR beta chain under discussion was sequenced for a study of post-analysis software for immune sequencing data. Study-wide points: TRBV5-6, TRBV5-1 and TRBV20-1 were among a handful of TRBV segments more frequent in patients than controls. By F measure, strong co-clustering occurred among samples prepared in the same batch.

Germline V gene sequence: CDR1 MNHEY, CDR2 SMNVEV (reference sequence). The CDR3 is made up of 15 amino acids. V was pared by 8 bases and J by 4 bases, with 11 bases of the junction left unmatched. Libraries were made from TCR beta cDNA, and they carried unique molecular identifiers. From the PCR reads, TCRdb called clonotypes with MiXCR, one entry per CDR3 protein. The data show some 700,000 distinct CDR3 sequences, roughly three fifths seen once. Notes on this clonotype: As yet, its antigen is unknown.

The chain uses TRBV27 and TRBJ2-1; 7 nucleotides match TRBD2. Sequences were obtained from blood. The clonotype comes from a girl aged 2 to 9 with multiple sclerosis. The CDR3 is CASRLIAGPYNEQFF. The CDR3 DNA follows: TGTGCCAGCCGATTAATAGCGGGTCCTTACAATGAGCAGTTCTTC.